These T cell receptor beta chains were read from a single sample in a study of graft-versus-host responses after intestinal transplantation. Clones were sequenced by immunoSEQ multiplex PCR, and TCRdb holds only the in-frame ones, with some missing. The sample has over 80,000 clones, 85% to 95% seen once. No cognate antigen is known for these TCRs. Sequencing was performed on unstimulated CD8+ T cells sorted from spleen or lymph node cells, taken before transplant. The receptor source for this set is a human donor who was the organ donor for an intestinal transplant. Each CDR3 is given with its conserved first and last residue. D genes are given only for firm matches. Rows give clone size only sometimes, using once, few, many, or a class for an expanded clone.

V gene	CDR3 length	J gene	clone size	D gene	CDR3 protein	CDR3 DNA
TRBV4-3	13	TRBJ2-7	.	TRBD1	CASSQGAGGEQYF	TGCGCCAGCAGCCAAGGGGCAGGGGGCGAGCAGTACTTC
TRBV10-1	13	TRBJ1-2	.	.	CASSESGGYGYTF	TGCGCCAGCAGTGAGTCGGGGGGCTATGGCTACACCTTC
TRBV7-9	15	TRBJ2-7	.	TRBD2	CASSLAGDYSYEQYF	TGTGCCAGCAGCTTAGCGGGGGACTACTCCTACGAGCAGTACTTC
TRBV7-9	15	TRBJ2-7	.	TRBD1	CASSLVETGVREQYF	TGTGCCAGCAGCTTAGTGGAGACAGGGGTACGGGAGCAGTACTTC
TRBV4-3	17	TRBJ2-1	.	TRBD2	CASSQDFSGGPYNEQFF	TGCGCCAGCAGCCAAGATTTTAGCGGGGGGCCCTACAATGAGCAGTTCTTC
TRBV19	15	TRBJ2-7	.	TRBD1	CASSMGAGGPYEQYF	TGTGCCAGTAGTATGGGGGCAGGGGGCCCCTACGAGCAGTACTTC
TRBV28	15	TRBJ2-3	.	TRBD1	CASSSPRQGTDTQYF	TGTGCCAGCAGTTCGCCTAGACAGGGAACAGATACGCAGTATTTT
TRBV4-3	14	TRBJ1-1	.	.	CASSRIQGDTEAFF	TGCGCCAGCAGCCGGATACAGGGAGACACTGAAGCTTTCTTT
TRBV7-2	18	TRBJ2-7	.	.	CASSLSVPVGGSLHEQYF	TGTGCCAGCAGCTTATCGGTGCCCGTAGGGGGAAGTCTGCACGAGCAGTACTTC
TRBV4-1	19	TRBJ1-1	once	.	CASSRVRTAQLRVFTEAFF	TGCGCCAGCAGCCGAGTCCGGACAGCCCAACTAAGGGTCTTCACTGAAGCTTTCTTT
TRBV19	15	TRBJ1-5	.	.	CASSIAGGGNQPQHF	TGTGCCAGTAGTATAGCCGGGGGAGGCAATCAGCCCCAGCATTTT
TRBV19	17	TRBJ2-2	.	TRBD2	CASSPTSGGEGIGELFF	TGTGCCAGTAGTCCAACTAGCGGGGGGGAAGGTATCGGGGAGCTGTTTTTT
TRBV29-1	13	TRBJ2-1	.	.	CSVDESVYNEQFF	TGCAGCGTTGATGAAAGCGTATACAATGAGCAGTTCTTC
TRBV9	16	TRBJ2-3	once	TRBD1	CASSPFTGDVKNTQYF	TGTGCCAGCAGCCCCTTCACAGGGGACGTTAAGAATACGCAGTATTTT
TRBV19	14	TRBJ2-7	.	TRBD1	CASSIDRGPYEQYF	TGTGCCAGTAGTATCGACAGGGGGCCCTACGAGCAGTACTTC
TRBV11-2	15	TRBJ1-5	.	.	CASSLAAGGNQPQHF	TGTGCCAGCAGCTTAGCGGCAGGGGGCAATCAGCCCCAGCATTTT
TRBV5-1	13	TRBJ2-7	.	TRBD1	CASRGDSFYEQYF	TGCGCCAGCAGAGGGGACAGTTTCTACGAGCAGTACTTC
TRBV4-3	15	TRBJ1-5	once	.	CASSQETALNQPQHF	TGCGCCAGCAGCCAAGAGACAGCCCTCAATCAGCCCCAGCATTTT
TRBV13	13	TRBJ2-3	.	.	CASMGGGTDTQYF	TGTGCCAGCATGGGCGGGGGCACAGATACGCAGTATTTT
TRBV28	13	TRBJ2-7	once	.	CASSLVPRDEQYF	TGTGCCAGCAGTCTCGTGCCTCGGGACGAGCAGTACTTC
TRBV5-6	15	TRBJ2-7	.	TRBD2	CASSHGGASAYEQYF	TGTGCCAGCAGCCACGGGGGGGCCAGCGCCTACGAGCAGTACTTC
TRBV4-2	14	TRBJ2-7	.	.	CASSPRTGAYEQYF	TGTGCCAGCAGCCCAAGGACGGGAGCCTACGAGCAGTACTTC
TRBV5-6	12	TRBJ2-7	.	.	CASSLYSYEQYF	TGTGCCAGCAGCTTGTACAGCTACGAGCAGTACTTC
TRBV2	13	TRBJ2-7	.	TRBD1	CASSETGGKGQYF	TGTGCCAGCAGTGAGACAGGGGGGAAGGGGCAGTACTTC
TRBV27	16	TRBJ2-1	.	TRBD2	CASSFRTRTKDNEQFF	TGTGCCAGCAGTTTCCGGACTAGGACGAAAGACAATGAGCAGTTCTTC
TRBV7-9	14	TRBJ2-7	.	TRBD1	CASSPRTGPYEQYF	TGTGCCAGCAGCCCCCGGACAGGTCCCTACGAGCAGTACTTC
TRBV4-1	16	TRBJ2-7	.	TRBD2	CASSQDGGGGTYEQYF	TGCGCCAGCAGCCAAGATGGCGGCGGGGGGACATACGAGCAGTACTTC
TRBV4-3	15	TRBJ2-7	.	.	CASRKAGRQHYEQYF	TGCGCCAGCAGAAAGGCAGGGCGCCAGCATTATGAGCAGTACTTC
TRBV13	15	TRBJ2-1	.	TRBD2	CASSLPSGGYNEQFF	TGTGCCAGCAGCTTGCCCAGCGGGGGATACAATGAGCAGTTCTTC
TRBV9	14	TRBJ2-1	.	TRBD2	CASSVGLAGVEQFF	TGTGCCAGCAGCGTAGGACTAGCGGGGGTTGAGCAGTTCTTC
TRBV7-8	15	TRBJ2-5	.	.	CASSFGALAGETQYF	TGTGCCAGCAGCTTCGGAGCGCTAGCTGGCGAGACCCAGTACTTC
TRBV4-3	17	TRBJ2-1	.	.	CASSQDLRLRTYNEQFF	TGCGCCAGCAGCCAAGATCTTCGCCTGCGGACCTACAATGAGCAGTTCTTC
TRBV9	13	TRBJ2-7	.	.	CASSAGSGEEQYF	TGTGCCAGCAGCGCCGGTTCAGGGGAAGAGCAGTACTTC
TRBV30	12	TRBJ2-5	.	TRBD2	CAWWTSGGAQYF	TGTGCCTGGTGGACTAGCGGGGGAGCCCAGTACTTC
TRBV13	16	TRBJ2-1	.	.	CASSLGGRGSYNEQFF	TGTGCCAGCAGCTTAGGGGGCAGGGGCTCCTACAATGAGCAGTTCTTC
TRBV5-1	15	TRBJ2-2	once	TRBD1	CASSLGGGNTGELFF	TGCGCCAGCAGCTTGGGAGGGGGCAACACCGGGGAGCTGTTTTTT
TRBV19	15	TRBJ2-1	.	TRBD1	CASITRDRGYNEQFF	TGTGCCAGTATTACCCGGGACAGGGGATACAATGAGCAGTTCTTC